This T cell receptor beta chain was identified during a study of shared clonotypes between healthy human individuals. The junction had 4 bases not matched to a gene; V was cut back by 4 bases and J by 3 bases. This CDR3 has 15 amino acids. CDR1 is SGHRS, CDR2 YFSETQ, per germline. Note on this clone: Additional DNA sequences in this sample encode the identical CDR3.

Assay: immunoSEQ multiplex PCR; the TCRdb copy retains only in-frame clones and omits some. The data show 550,000 to 850,000 clones, 72% seen once. V gene TRBV5-1 combines with J gene TRBJ1-5; the match to TRBD1 covers 10 bases. The sequencing input was memory CD4+ T cells sorted from blood. Subset of the sample: CD45RA-negative fraction. The clonotype originates from a woman in her twenties or thirties in good health. The CDR3 nucleotides read TGCGCCAGCAGCGTGGGACAGGGGCCCAATCAGCCCCAGCATTTT. It encodes CASSVGQGPNQPQHF.